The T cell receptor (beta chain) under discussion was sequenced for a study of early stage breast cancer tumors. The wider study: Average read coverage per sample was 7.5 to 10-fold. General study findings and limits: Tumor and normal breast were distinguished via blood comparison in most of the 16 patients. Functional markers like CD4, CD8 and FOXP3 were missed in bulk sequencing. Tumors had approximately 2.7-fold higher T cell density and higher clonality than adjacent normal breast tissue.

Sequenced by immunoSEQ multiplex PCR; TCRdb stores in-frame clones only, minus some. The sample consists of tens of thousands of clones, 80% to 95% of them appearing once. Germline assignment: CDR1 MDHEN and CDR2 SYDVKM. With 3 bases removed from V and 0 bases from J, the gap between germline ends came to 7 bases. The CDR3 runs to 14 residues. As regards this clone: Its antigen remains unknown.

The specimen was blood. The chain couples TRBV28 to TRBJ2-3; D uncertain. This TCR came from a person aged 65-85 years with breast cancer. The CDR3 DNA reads TGTGCCAGCAGTTTGTTTCGGAGCACAGATACGCAGTATTTT. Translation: CASSLFRSTDTQYF.